This TCR beta chain was observed in a study of T cells after yellow fever vaccination. This clonotype appeared many times. TCRdb used MiXCR to reprocess the 5' RACE reads, holding one entry per CDR3 protein. The sample consists of hundreds of thousands of distinct CDR3 sequences, more than 9% of them appearing once. This TCR derives from a man aged 25 to 40 who received the YFV17D yellow fever vaccine. Specimen: PBMCs, collected on the day of the yellow fever booster vaccination.

The CDR3, as DNA: TGCAGCGCAGTGATGGGGGGTCGCAGCACAGATACGCAGTATTTT. Protein sequence: CSAVMGGRSTDTQYF. The chain has TRBV20-1 and TRBJ2-3, with D perhaps TRBD2 (6 bases). CDR3 length: 15 amino acids. CDR1 is DFQATT and CDR2 is SNEGSKA in the germline V gene (reference sequence).